This T cell receptor (beta chain) was sequenced during a study of CD8 T cells in ankylosing spondylitis. Findings of the study overall: There was a TCR beta motif, made of several highly homologous variants, that appeared characteristic of ankylosing spondylitis blood.

Between the trimmed V and J ends, which lost 5 bases and 0 bases, there was a span of 7 bases. Germline V gene lookup returns CDR1 SGHTA and CDR2 FQGNSA. The CDR3 runs to 14 residues. 5'-RACE, quantitative and with molecular barcodes, yielded the TCR beta libraries. TCRdb ran MiXCR on the 5' RACE reads and lists one entry per CDR3 protein. This table has more than 400,000 distinct CDR3 sequences, approximately 5% appearing once. This clonotype was observed at least ten times. Antigen specificity is unknown. The clonotype was recovered from a male donor with ankylosing spondylitis. The sequencing sample was made of blood, either unsorted or a sorted T cell fraction (not recorded which). This rearrangement joins TRBV7-2 to TRBJ2-2, with unresolved D. CDR3 region: CASSPYTNTGELFF. The CDR3 DNA reads TGTGCCAGCAGCCCATACACGAACACCGGGGAGCTGTTTTTT.